This T cell receptor (beta chain) was sequenced during a study of T-cell memory formation after mild COVID-19. Study overall: TCR clusters were largely donor specific.

The study's findings and limits: Pre-infection memory showed some responding clones, and this suggested that cross-reactive memory joined.

Constant-segment primers were used for 5'RACE, and the resulting TCR alpha and TCR beta cDNA libraries carried sample barcodes and UMIs. MiXCR, applied by TCRdb to the 5' RACE reads, yields one record per CDR3 protein. The sample carries tens of thousands of distinct CDR3 sequences, over 13% recorded once. This clonotype was detected a few times. No antigen is known for it. The CDR3 contains 16 residues. The V gene's germline CDR1 is MGHRA and CDR2 YSYEKL. V shed 4 bases and J 6 bases; nucleotides not matched to a gene: 11. This receptor was taken from a man aged 18 to 29 who had mild COVID-19 (a few samples of this study predate the infection). Cell type and time point are not known. What was sequenced was PBMCs or a T cell subset sorted from them (not recorded which). V gene TRBV4-1 combines with J gene TRBJ2-2; 7 bases map to TRBD2. The chain's CDR3 is CASSPYGDRGAGELFF. The CDR3 DNA sequence: TGCGCCAGCAGCCCGTACGGCGACCGGGGGGCCGGGGAGCTGTTTTTT.